This T cell receptor beta chain was sequenced in a study of cytomegalovirus exposure and HLA in healthy donors. The wider study: Earlier sequencing of about 200 million T cells yielded 95 million to 120 million unique TCR beta sequences. Study-wide points: Cytomegalovirus association was listed for 170 or so TCR beta chains.

This clone has a single count. Its antigen is undetermined. The PCR was carried out with 60 Vbeta primers and 13 Jbeta primers. Sequencing was performed with immunoSEQ multiplex PCR; in TCRdb, only in-frame clones are kept and a portion is missing. The sample holds a few hundred thousand clones, over 65% seen once. V lost 3 bases and J lost 1, with 13 bases in between. Germline CDR1 is MDHEN and CDR2 is SYDVKM. CDR3 length: 15 amino acids. Material for sequencing was PBMCs. The TCR sequence derives from a man between 40 and 49 years old in good health and CMV-seronegative. The genes are TRBV28 and TRBJ2-7, with D perhaps matching TRBD2 (6 bases). The CDR3: CASSFTSRISYEQYF. In nucleotides, the CDR3 is TGTGCCAGCAGTTTTACTAGCAGGATATCCTACGAGCAGTACTTC.